What follows is one T cell receptor beta chain and its context. Under the authors' procedure: Using reference gene primer amplification, nucleated cell counts were estimated. Profiled with immunoSEQ multiplex PCR; TCRdb holds only in-frame clones, not every one. Clonal size and the V and J genes are those of that table, whereas D and trimming came from the DNA. The table includes roughly 100,000 clones, more than 80% detected once. This specimen belongs to a study of blood T cell repertoires in COVID-19. At the level of the study: Samples came from the United States, Italy and Spain, spanning acute and convalescent COVID-19. Nucleic acid was either cDNA or gDNA, and it came from T cells, B-cell-depleted T cells, or PBMCs.

This CDR3 is 16 amino acids long. The V gene lost 2 bases and the J gene lost 1 base, with 12 bases spanning the gap. In germline, CDR1 is SGHVS, CDR2 FQNEAQ. The V gene is TRBV7-8, the J gene TRBJ1-3; tentative D call: TRBD1 (6 bases). This sequence was found in an older woman with acute or convalescent COVID-19. Source material: peripheral blood. The CDR3 loop is CASSLMQGRSGNTIYF. In DNA, the CDR3 is TGTGCCAGCAGCTTAATGCAGGGGCGGTCTGGAAACACCATATATTTT.